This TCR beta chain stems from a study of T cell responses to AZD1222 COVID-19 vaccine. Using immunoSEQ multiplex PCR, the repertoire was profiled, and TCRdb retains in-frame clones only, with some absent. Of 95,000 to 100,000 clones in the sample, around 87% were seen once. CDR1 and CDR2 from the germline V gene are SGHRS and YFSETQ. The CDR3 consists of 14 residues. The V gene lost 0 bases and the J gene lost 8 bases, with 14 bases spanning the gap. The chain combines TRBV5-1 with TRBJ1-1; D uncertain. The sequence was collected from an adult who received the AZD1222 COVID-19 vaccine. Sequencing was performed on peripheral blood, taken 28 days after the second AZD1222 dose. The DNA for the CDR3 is TGCGCCAGCAGCTTGGAGCAGGTCGGAGGCGAAGCTTTCTTT. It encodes CASSLEQVGGEAFF.